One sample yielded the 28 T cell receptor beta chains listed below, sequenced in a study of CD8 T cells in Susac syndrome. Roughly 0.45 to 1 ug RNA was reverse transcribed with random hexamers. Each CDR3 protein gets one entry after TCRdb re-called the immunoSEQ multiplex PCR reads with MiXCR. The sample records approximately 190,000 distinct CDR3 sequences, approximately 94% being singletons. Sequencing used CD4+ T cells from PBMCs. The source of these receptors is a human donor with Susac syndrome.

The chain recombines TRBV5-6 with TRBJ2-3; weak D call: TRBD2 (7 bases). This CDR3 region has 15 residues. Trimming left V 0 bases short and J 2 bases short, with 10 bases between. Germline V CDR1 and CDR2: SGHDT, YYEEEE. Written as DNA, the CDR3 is TGTGCCAGCAGCTTGGGGGGGGGCCCCACAGATACGCAGTATTTT. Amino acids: CASSLGGGPTDTQYF. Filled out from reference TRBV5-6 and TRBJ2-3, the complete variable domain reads DAGVTQSPTHLIKTRGQQVTLRCSPKSGHDTVSWYQQALGQGPQFIFQYYEEEERQRGNFPDRFSGHQFPNYSSELNVNALLLGDSALYLCASSLGGGPTDTQYFGPGTRLTVL.

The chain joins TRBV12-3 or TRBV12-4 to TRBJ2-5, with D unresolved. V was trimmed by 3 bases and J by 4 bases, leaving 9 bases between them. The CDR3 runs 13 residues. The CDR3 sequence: CASSLIYRETQYF. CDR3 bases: TGTGCCAGCAGTTTGATTTATCGAGAGACCCAGTACTTC.

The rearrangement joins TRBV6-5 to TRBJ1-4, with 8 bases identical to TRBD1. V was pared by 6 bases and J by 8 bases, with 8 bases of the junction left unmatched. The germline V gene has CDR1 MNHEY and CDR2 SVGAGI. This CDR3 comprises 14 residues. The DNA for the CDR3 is TGTGCCAGCAGGAAAACAGGGGGTCTGGAAAAACTGTTTTTT. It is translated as CASRKTGGLEKLFF.

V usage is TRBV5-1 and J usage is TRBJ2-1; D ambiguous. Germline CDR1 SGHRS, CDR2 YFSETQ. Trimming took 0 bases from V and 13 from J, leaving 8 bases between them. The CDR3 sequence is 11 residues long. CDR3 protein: CASSLESIQFF. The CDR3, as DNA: TGCGCCAGCAGCTTGGAGTCTATCCAGTTCTTC.

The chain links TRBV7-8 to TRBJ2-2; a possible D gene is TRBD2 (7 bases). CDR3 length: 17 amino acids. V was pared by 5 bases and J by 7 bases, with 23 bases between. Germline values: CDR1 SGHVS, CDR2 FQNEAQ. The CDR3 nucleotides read TGTGCCAGCAGCATGCAGCGCGGGGGCCTTATGAACGGGGAGCTGTTTTTT. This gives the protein CASSMQRGGLMNGELFF. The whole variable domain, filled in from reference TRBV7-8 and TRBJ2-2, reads GAGVSQSPRYKVAKRGQDVALRCDPISGHVSLFWYQQALGQGPEFLTYFQNEAQLDKSGLPSDRFFAERPEGSVSTLKIQRTQQEDSAVYLCASSMQRGGLMNGELFFGEGSRLTVL.

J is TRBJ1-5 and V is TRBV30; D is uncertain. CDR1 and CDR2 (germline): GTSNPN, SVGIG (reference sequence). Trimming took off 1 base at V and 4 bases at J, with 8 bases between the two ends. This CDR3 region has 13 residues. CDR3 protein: CAWSGTHNQPQHF. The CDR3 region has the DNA TGTGCCTGGAGTGGGACTCATAATCAGCCCCAGCATTTT.

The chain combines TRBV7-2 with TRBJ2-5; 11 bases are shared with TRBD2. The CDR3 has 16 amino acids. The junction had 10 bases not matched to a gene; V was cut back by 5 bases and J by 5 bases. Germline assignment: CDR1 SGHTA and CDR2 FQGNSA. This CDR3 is CASSTRRLAGTETQYF. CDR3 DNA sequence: TGTGCCAGCAGCACTCGTCGACTAGCGGGGACGGAGACCCAGTACTTC. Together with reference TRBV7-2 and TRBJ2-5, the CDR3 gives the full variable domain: GAGVSQSPSNKVTEKGKDVELRCDPISGHTALYWYRQSLGQGLEFLIYFQGNSAPDKSGLPSDRFSAERTGGSVSTLTIQRTQQEDSAVYLCASSTRRLAGTETQYFGPGTRLLVL.

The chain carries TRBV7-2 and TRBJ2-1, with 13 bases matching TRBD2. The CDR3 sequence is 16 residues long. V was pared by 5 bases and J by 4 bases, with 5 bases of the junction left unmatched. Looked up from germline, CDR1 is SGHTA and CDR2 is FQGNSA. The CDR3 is CASSLRTSGGYNEQFF. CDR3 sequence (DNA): TGTGCCAGCAGCCTCCGGACTAGCGGGGGTTACAATGAGCAGTTCTTC.

The DNA for the CDR3 is TGTGCCAGCAGCCAAGATCCAAGGGATCGTGGCTACACCTTC. Its protein is CASSQDPRDRGYTF. V gene TRBV4-2 combines with J gene TRBJ1-2; D call uncertain. Per the germline V gene, CDR1 is LGHNA and CDR2 is YNFKEQ. V lost 0 bases and J 7 bases, leaving 12 bases between the germline ends. The CDR3 is made up of 14 amino acids.

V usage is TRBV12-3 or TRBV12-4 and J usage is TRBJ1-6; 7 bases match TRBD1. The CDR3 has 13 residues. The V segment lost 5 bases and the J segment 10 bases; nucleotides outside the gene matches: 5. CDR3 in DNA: TGTGCCAGCAGTCCCGGGACAGTCTCACCCCTCCACTTT. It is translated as CASSPGTVSPLHF.

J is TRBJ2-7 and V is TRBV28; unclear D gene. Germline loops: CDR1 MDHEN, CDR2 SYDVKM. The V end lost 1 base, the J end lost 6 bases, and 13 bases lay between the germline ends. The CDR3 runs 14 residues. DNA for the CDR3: TGTGCCAGCAGTTTATTTTCAAAAACTCGCGAGCAGTACTTC. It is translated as CASSLFSKTREQYF.

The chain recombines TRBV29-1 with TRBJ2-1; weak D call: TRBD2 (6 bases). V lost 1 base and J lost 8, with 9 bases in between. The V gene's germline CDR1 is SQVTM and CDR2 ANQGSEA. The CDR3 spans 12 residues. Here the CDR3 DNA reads TGCAGCGTTGAAGGACTAGTCGATGAGCAGTTCTTC. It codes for CSVEGLVDEQFF.

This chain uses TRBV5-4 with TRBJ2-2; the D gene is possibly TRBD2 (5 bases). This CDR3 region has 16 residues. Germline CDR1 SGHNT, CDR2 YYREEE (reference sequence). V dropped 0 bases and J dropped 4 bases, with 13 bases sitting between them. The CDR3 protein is CASSLGPGSFTGELFF. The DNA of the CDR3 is TGTGCCAGCAGCTTGGGTCCGGGGAGCTTCACCGGGGAGCTGTTTTTT.

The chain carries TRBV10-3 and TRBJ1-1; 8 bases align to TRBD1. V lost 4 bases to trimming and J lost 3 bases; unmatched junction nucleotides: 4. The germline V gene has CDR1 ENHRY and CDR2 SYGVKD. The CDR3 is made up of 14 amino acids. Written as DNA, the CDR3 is TGTGCCATCAGTGCCGACAGGGGAGACACTGAAGCTTTCTTT. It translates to CAISADRGDTEAFF.

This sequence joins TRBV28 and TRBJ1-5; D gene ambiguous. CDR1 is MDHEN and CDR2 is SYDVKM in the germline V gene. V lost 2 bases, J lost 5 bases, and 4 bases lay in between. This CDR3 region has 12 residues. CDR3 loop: CASSLRDQPQHF. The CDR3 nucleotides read TGTGCCAGCAGTTTACGAGATCAGCCCCAGCATTTT.

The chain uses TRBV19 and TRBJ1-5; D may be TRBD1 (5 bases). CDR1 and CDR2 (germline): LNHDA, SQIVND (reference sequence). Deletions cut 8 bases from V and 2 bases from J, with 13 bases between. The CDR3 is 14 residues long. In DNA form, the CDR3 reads TGTGCCAGTCGGGACGGAATGGGCAATCAGCCCCAGCATTTT. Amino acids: CASRDGMGNQPQHF.

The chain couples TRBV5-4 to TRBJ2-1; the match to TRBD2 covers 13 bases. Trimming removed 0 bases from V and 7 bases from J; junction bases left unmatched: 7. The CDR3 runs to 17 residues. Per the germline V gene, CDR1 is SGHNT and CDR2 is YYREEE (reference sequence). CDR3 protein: CASSLGTSGGLGNEQFF. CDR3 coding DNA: TGTGCCAGCAGCTTGGGGACTAGCGGGGGATTAGGGAATGAGCAGTTCTTC.

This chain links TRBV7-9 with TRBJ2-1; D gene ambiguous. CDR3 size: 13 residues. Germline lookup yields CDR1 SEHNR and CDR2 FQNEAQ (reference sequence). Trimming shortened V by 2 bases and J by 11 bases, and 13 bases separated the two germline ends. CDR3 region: CASSLPQPRQQFF. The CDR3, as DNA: TGTGCCAGCAGCTTACCCCAGCCTAGGCAGCAGTTCTTC.

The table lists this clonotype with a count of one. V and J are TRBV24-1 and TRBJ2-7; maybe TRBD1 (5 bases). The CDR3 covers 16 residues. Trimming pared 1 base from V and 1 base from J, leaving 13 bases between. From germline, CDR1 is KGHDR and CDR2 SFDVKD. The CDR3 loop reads CATSDFHRQQSYEQYF. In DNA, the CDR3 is TGTGCCACCAGTGATTTTCACAGACAGCAATCCTACGAGCAGTACTTC.

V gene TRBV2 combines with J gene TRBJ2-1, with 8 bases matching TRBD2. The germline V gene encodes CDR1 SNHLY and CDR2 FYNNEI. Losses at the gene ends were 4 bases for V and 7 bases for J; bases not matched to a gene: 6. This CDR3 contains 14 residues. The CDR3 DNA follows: TGTGCCAGCAGTGGGACGGGGGGGTTGAATGAGCAGTTCTTC. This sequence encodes CASSGTGGLNEQFF.

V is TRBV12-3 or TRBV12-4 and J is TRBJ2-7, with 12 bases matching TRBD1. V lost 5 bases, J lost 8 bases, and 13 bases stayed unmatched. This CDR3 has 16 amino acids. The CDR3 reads CASSPRGQGAHFKQYF. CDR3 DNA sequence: TGTGCCAGCAGTCCCCGGGGACAGGGGGCTCATTTCAAGCAGTACTTC.

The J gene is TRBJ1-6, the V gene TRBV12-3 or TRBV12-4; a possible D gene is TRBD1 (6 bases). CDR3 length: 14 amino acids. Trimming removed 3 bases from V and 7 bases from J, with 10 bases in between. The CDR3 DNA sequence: TGTGCCAGCAGTTTTGGGACACCGAATTCACCCCTCCACTTT. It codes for CASSFGTPNSPLHF.

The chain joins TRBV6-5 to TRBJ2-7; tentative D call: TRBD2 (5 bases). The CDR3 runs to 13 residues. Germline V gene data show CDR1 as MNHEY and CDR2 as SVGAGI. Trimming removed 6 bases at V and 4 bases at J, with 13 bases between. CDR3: CASSLGLRYEQYF. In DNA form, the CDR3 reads TGTGCCAGCAGCCTCGGACTTCGGTACGAGCAGTACTTC.

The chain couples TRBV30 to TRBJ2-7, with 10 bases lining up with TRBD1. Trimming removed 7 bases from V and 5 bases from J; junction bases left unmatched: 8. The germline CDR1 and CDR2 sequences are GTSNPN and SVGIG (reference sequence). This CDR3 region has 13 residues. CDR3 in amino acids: CASPGQGRHEQYF. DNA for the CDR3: TGTGCCTCCCCGGGACAGGGGAGGCACGAGCAGTACTTC. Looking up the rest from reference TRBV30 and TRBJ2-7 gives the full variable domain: SQTIHQWPATLVQPVGSPLSLECTVEGTSNPNLYWYRQAAGRGLQLLFYSVGIGQISSEVPQNLSASRPQDRQFILSSKKLLLSDSGFYLCASPGQGRHEQYFGPGTRLTVT.

CDR3 bases: TGTGCCAGCAGTGAACGGCCTAGCGAGGTAGATACGCAGTATTTT. It translates to CASSERPSEVDTQYF. The chain couples TRBV2 to TRBJ2-3; possibly TRBD2 for D (6 bases). Germline-derived CDR1 and CDR2 are SNHLY and FYNNEI. The CDR3 is 15 amino acids. The V and J ends lost 2 bases and 5 bases respectively, with 14 bases between them.

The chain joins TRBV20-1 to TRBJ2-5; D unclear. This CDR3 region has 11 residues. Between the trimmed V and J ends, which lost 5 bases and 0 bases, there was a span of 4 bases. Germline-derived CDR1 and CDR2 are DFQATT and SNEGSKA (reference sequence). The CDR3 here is CSAQYQETQYF. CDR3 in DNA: TGCAGTGCTCAGTACCAAGAGACCCAGTACTTC.

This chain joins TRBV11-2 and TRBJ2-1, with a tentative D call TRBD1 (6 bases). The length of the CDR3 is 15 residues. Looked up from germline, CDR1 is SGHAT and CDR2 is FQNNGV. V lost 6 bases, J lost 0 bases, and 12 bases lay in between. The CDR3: CASSSTGLSYNEQFF. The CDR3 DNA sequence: TGTGCCAGCAGTAGTACAGGGCTCTCCTACAATGAGCAGTTCTTC.

The CDR3 spells CASSQSHGQYEQYF. As DNA, the CDR3 is TGCGCCAGCAGTCAATCCCACGGACAATACGAGCAGTACTTC. V is TRBV23-1 and J is TRBJ2-7; the D gene is possibly TRBD1 (5 bases). TRBV23-1 is known as an ORF, though its function is uncertain. The germline V and J ends were trimmed by 0 bases and 4 bases, with 10 bases remaining between them. CDR3 size: 14 residues.